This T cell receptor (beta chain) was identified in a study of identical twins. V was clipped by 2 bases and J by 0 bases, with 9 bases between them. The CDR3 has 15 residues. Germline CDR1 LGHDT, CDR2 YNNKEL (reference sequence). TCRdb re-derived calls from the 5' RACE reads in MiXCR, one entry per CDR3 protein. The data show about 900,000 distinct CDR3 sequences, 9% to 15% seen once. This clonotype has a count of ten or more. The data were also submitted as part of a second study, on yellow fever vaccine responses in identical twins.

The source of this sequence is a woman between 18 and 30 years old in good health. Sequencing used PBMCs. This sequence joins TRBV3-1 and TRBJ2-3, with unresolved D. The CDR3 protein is CASSQQVTSTDTQYF. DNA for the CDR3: TGTGCCAGCAGCCAACAGGTTACTAGCACAGATACGCAGTATTTT.